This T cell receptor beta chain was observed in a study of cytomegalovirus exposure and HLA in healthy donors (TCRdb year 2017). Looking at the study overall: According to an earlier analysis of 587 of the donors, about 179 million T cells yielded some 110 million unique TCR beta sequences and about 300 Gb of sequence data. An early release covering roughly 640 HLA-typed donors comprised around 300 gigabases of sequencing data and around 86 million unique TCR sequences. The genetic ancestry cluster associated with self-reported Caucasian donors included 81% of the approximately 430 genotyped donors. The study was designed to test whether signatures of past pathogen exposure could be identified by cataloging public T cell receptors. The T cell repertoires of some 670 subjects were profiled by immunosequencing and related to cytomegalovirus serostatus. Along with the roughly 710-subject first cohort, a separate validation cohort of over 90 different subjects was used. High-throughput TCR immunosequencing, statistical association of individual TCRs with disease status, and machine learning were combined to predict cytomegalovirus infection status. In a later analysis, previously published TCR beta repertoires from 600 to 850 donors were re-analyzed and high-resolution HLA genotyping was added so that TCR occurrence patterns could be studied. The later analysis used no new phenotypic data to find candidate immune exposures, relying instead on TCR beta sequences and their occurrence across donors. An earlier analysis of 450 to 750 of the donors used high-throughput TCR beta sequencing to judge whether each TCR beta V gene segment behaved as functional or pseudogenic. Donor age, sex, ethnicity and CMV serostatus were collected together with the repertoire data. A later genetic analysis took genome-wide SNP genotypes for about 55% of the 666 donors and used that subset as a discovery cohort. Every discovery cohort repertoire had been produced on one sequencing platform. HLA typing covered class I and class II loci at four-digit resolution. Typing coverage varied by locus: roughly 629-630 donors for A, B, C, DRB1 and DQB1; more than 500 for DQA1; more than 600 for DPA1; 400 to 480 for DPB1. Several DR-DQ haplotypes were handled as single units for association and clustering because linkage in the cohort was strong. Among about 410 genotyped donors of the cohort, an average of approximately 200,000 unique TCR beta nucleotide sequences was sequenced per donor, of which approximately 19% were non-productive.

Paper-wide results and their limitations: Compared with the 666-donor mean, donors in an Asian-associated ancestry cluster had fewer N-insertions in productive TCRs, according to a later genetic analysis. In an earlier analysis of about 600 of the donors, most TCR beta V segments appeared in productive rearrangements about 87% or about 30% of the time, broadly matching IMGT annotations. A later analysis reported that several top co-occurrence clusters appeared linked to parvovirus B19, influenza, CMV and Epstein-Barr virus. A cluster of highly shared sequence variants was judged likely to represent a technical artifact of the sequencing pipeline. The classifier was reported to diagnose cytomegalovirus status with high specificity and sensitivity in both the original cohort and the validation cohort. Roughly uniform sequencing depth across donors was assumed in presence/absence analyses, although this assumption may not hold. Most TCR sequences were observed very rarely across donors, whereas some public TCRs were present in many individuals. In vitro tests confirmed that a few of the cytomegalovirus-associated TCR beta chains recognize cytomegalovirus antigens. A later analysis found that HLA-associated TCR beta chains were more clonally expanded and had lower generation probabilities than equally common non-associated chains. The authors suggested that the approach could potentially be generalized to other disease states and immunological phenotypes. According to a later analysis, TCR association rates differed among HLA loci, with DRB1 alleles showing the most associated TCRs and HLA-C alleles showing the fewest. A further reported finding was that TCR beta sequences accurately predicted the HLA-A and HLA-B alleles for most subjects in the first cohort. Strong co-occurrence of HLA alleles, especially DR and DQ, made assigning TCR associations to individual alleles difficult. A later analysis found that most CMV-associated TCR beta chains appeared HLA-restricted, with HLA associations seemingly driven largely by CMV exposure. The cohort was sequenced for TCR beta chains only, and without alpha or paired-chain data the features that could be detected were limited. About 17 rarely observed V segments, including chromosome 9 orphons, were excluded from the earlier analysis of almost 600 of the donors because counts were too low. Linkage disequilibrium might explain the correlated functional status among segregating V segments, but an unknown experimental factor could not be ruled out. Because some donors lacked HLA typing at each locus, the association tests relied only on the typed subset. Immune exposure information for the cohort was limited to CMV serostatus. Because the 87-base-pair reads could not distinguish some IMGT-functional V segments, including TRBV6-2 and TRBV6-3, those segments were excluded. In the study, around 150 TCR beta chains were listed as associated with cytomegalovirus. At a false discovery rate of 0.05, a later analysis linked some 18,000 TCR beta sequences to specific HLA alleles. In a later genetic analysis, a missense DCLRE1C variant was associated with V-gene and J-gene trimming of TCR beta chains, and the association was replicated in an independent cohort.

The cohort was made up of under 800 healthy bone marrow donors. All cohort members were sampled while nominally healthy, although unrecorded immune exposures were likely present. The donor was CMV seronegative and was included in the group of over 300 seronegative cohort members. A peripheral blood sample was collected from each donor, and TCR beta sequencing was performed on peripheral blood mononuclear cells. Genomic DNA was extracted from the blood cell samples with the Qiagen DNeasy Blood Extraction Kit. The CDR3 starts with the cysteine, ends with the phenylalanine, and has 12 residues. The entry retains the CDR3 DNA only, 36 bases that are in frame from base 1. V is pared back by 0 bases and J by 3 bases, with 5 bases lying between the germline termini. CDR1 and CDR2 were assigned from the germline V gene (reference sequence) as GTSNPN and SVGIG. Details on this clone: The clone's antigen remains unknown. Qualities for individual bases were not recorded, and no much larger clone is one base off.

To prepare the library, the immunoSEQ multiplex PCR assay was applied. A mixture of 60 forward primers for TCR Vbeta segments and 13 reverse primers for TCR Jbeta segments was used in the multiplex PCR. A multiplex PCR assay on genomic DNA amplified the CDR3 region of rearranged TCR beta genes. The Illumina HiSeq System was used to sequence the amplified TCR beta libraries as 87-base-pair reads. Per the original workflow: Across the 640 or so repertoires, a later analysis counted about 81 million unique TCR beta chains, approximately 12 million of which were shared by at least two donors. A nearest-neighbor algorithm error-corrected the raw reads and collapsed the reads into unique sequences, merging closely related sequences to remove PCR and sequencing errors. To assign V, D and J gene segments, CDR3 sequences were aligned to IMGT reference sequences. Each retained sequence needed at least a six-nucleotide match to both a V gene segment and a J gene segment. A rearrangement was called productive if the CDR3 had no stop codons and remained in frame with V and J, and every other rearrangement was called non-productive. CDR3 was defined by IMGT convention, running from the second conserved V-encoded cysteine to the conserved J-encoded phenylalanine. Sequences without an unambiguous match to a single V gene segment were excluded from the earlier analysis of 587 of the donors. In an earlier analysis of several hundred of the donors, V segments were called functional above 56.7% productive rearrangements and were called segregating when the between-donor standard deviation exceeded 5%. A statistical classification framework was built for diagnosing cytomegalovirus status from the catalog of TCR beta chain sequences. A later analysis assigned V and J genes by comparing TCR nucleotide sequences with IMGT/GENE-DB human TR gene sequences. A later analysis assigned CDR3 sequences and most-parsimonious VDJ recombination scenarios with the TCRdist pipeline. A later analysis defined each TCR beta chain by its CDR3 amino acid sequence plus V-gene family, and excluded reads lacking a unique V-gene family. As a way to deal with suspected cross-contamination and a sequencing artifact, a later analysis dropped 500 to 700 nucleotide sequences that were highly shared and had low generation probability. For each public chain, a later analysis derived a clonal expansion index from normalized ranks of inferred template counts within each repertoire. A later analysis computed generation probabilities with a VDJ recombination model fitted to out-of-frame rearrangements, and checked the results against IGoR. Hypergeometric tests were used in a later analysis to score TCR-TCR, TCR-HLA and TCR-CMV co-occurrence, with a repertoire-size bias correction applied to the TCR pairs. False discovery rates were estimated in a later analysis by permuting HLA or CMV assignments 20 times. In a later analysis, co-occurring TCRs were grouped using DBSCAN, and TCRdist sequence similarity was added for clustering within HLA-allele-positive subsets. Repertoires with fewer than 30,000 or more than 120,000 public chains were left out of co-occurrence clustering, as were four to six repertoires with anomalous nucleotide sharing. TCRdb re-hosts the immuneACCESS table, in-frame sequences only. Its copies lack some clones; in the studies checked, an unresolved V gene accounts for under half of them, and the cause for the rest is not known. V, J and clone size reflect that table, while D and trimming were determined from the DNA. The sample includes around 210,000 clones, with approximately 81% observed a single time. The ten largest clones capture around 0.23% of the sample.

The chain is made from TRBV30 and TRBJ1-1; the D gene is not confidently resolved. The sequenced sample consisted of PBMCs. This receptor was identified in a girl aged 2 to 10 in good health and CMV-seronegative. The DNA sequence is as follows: TGTGCCTGGAGTGTACAAGACACTGAAGCTTTCTTT. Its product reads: CAWSVQDTEAFF.